A selection of T cell receptor beta chains follows, all from one sample in a study of blood T cell repertoires in COVID-19. The protocol was immunoSEQ multiplex PCR, while the TCRdb copy is restricted to in-frame clones and leaves out a portion. The sample gives 200,000 to 250,000 clones, 80% to 85% of which show up once; 3.4% is in the top ten. Source material: peripheral blood. The receptors were gathered from a woman aged 18-29 years with acute or convalescent COVID-19. The CDR3 runs from the conserved cysteine through the conserved F or W. D genes are given only for firm matches. Size tells how often a clone was seen (once, few, many) or the class of an expanded clone, and some rows leave it out.

>.|TRBJ1-2|.|TRBV28
TGTGCCAGCAGTTTATCAGGCACCAATGGCTACACCTTC
CASSLSGTNGYTF
>.|TRBJ2-1|.|TRBV14
TGTGCCAGCAGCCGCTATATACATGAGCAGTTCTTC
CASSRYIHEQFF
>.|TRBJ2-5|.|TRBV27
TGTGCCAGCAGTTCGACTTATCAAGAGACCCAGTACTTC
CASSSTYQETQYF
>.|TRBJ1-1|TRBD1|TRBV29-1
TGCAGCTCTCAGACAGGGTTCGATGAAGCTTTCTTT
CSSQTGFDEAFF
>.|TRBJ1-2|TRBD1|TRBV28
TGTGCCAGCAGTTTAGATGACAGGGACTACTATGGCTACACCTTC
CASSLDDRDYYGYTF
>.|TRBJ2-7|TRBD1|TRBV6-5
TGTGCCAGCAGTTACACGGACAGGCTTAGCGACGAGCAGTACTTC
CASSYTDRLSDEQYF
>.|TRBJ1-2|.|TRBV27
TGTGCCAGCAGTTTCCGGGTCGACTATGGCTACACCTTC
CASSFRVDYGYTF
>many|TRBJ2-2|TRBD2|TRBV30
TGTGCCTGGAGTGCCCTCGGACTAGCGGCCGGGGAGCTGTTTTTT
CAWSALGLAAGELFF
>.|TRBJ2-3|.|TRBV29-1
TGCAGCGTTCTATTCAAACAGGAAGGTAGCACAGATACGCAGTATTTT
CSVLFKQEGSTDTQYF
>.|TRBJ2-5|.|TRBV7-2
TGTGCCAGCAGCGAAAAGGGGAACCCATCCCTCCGGTCAGAGACCCAGTACTTC
CASSEKGNPSLRSETQYF
>.|TRBJ1-5|.|TRBV27
TGTGCCAGCAGTTTACCAGGGTTCGGGCAGCCCCAGCATTTT
CASSLPGFGQPQHF
>once|TRBJ1-5|.|TRBV19
TGTGCCAGTAGACCGGGACTACCAGCAAAAGGCAATCAGCCCCAGCATTTT
CASRPGLPAKGNQPQHF
>few|TRBJ1-6|.|TRBV7-2
TGTGCCAGCAGCTTACAAGGCCGGGGCTATAATTCACCCCTCCACTTT
CASSLQGRGYNSPLHF
>.|TRBJ1-5|.|TRBV30
TGTGCCTGGAGTGTAGGGGGGGGCGCAGGCAATCAGCCCCAGCATTTT
CAWSVGGGAGNQPQHF
>.|TRBJ2-5|TRBD2|TRBV5-1
TGCGCCAGCAGCCCGGGACTAGGAGGGGAGACCCAGTACTTC
CASSPGLGGETQYF
>.|TRBJ2-1|TRBD1|TRBV18
TGTGCCAGCTCACTGGGCGGGACAGGGCGATACAATGAGCAGTTCTTC
CASSLGGTGRYNEQFF
>.|TRBJ1-3|.|TRBV10-1
TGCGCCAGCAGAGACCAGGGGTCGGACACCATATATTTT
CASRDQGSDTIYF
>.|TRBJ2-5|TRBD1|TRBV2
TGTGCCGGCGACAGGGGGCGACAAGAGACCCAGTACTTC
CAGDRGRQETQYF
>.|TRBJ2-7|TRBD1|TRBV18
TGTGCCAGCTCCCCGTCCAGGGGGCCTTACGAGCAGTACTTC
CASSPSRGPYEQYF
>once|TRBJ2-1|TRBD2|TRBV6-6
TGTGCCAGCACCAGGGGACTAGCGGGGTACAATGAGCAGTTCTTC
CASTRGLAGYNEQFF
>.|TRBJ2-1|TRBD2|TRBV5-5
TGTGCCAGCAGCCAAACTAGCGGATGGGCCAATGAGCAGTTCTTC
CASSQTSGWANEQFF
>.|TRBJ2-1|.|TRBV30
TGTGCCTGGAGGATTAGGGGAAATGAGCAGTTCTTC
CAWRIRGNEQFF
>once|TRBJ2-7|TRBD1|TRBV7-2
TGTGCCAGCAGCTTCATACTGACAGGGAACTCCTACGAGCAGTACTTC
CASSFILTGNSYEQYF
>few|TRBJ2-7|TRBD2|TRBV3-1/TRBV3-2
TGTGCCAGCAGCCCGACTAGCGGGAACACCTACGAGCAGTACTTC
CASSPTSGNTYEQYF
>.|TRBJ1-2|TRBD1|TRBV10-3
TGTGCCATCAGGGGACAGTCTTCGGTCTATGGCTACACCTTC
CAIRGQSSVYGYTF
>.|TRBJ2-7|.|TRBV12-3/TRBV12-4
TGTGCCAGCAGTTTCACGGTCGGGGAGCAGTACTTC
CASSFTVGEQYF
>.|TRBJ2-7|TRBD2|TRBV28
TGTGCCAGCAGTTTTATACTAGCGGGAGGGCCCTCCTACGAGCAGTACTTC
CASSFILAGGPSYEQYF
>.|TRBJ1-3|TRBD1|TRBV18
TGTGCCAGCTCACCCCCGGGACAGATGAACACCATATATTTT
CASSPPGQMNTIYF
>.|TRBJ2-5|TRBD2|TRBV7-9
TGTGCCAGCAGCCCCCAAGGGGCCCTAGCGGGGAATCAAGAGACCCAGTACTTC
CASSPQGALAGNQETQYF
>.|TRBJ2-1|.|TRBV9
TGTGCCAGCAGCGTAGCCTTATCACCCCGCGTCGAGCAGTTCTTC
CASSVALSPRVEQFF
>few|TRBJ1-2|TRBD1|TRBV9
TGTGCCAGCAGCTGGCTGGGACAGTCTAACTATGGCTACACCTTC
CASSWLGQSNYGYTF
>.|TRBJ1-5|.|TRBV7-9
TGTGCCAGCAGCTTAGGGGGGCAGGGACACAATCAGCCCCAGCATTTT
CASSLGGQGHNQPQHF
>.|TRBJ1-1|.|TRBV3-1/TRBV3-2
TGTGCCAGCAGCCAAGGGCGGGGAGTCATGAACACTGAAGCTTTCTTT
CASSQGRGVMNTEAFF
>.|TRBJ2-1|TRBD2|TRBV30
TGTGCCTGGAGCGGGGAGCGGGAGGGCCACTACAATGAGCAGTTCTTC
CAWSGEREGHYNEQFF
>.|TRBJ1-6|.|TRBV21-1
TGTGCCAGCAGCAAAGAGGAGCGAGAGGGGGCGAATTCACCCCTCCACTTT
CASSKEEREGANSPLHF
>many|TRBJ1-6|TRBD1|TRBV7-9
TGTGCCAGCACCGTACAGGGGATCAATTCACCCCTCCACTTT
CASTVQGINSPLHF
>.|TRBJ2-1|.|TRBV28
TGTGCCAGCAGTCCCAGACTAGTCGGGGTCGATGAGCAGTTCTTC
CASSPRLVGVDEQFF
>.|TRBJ1-2|TRBD1|TRBV30
TGTGCCTGGAGTCTAACCATTCAGGGGGCCTATGGGCGCTACACCTTC
CAWSLTIQGAYGRYTF
>.|TRBJ1-2|TRBD1|TRBV14
TGTGCCAGCAGCCAAGTGGGAAACAGGGGCCGGAACTATGGCTACACCTTC
CASSQVGNRGRNYGYTF
>.|TRBJ1-3|.|TRBV25-1
TGTGCCAGCAGTGAATGGCTAGGCGCCTCTGGAAACACCATATATTTT
CASSEWLGASGNTIYF
>.|TRBJ1-2|TRBD1|TRBV7-9
TGTGCCAGCAGCTTAACTGGACAGGGAGGGTATGGCTACACCTTC
CASSLTGQGGYGYTF
>many|TRBJ1-2|.|TRBV6-5
TGTGCCAGCAGTTACTCGGGAGGGGCGCGAGGCTACACCTTC
CASSYSGGARGYTF
>.|TRBJ1-1|.|TRBV6-5
TGTGCCAGCAGTTACTTGGCAGGGGTGGACACTGAAGCTTTCTTT
CASSYLAGVDTEAFF
>.|TRBJ1-2|TRBD1|TRBV28
TGTGCCAGCAGCCTCACGCCGGGACAGGGTGCTAACTATGGCTACACCTTC
CASSLTPGQGANYGYTF
>.|TRBJ2-7|TRBD1|TRBV7-2
TGTGCCAGCAGCTCGCCGGACAGGGGTGTTTACGAGCAGTACTTC
CASSSPDRGVYEQYF
>.|TRBJ2-2|.|TRBV4-1
TGCGCCAGCAGCTCACTAGTGGGGGCCCCAACAATTAAAAACACCGGGGAGCTGTTTTTT
CASSSLVGAPTIKNTGELFF
>few|TRBJ2-2|.|TRBV19
TGTGCCAGTAGTATAAGCCTAGTGAACACCGGGGAGCTGTTTTTT
CASSISLVNTGELFF
>few|TRBJ2-1|TRBD2|TRBV24-1
TGTGCCACCAGTGACCCACTAGCGGGAGAGGTCGGTGAGCAGTTCTTC
CATSDPLAGEVGEQFF
>once|TRBJ1-1|TRBD1|TRBV30
TGTGCCTTGCTCTATCTACCGGGACAGGGGGTGGGCACTGAAGCTTTCTTT
CALLYLPGQGVGTEAFF
>few|TRBJ2-2|TRBD1|TRBV7-3
TGTGCCAGCAGCCGGGACAGGGAGGGGACCGGGGAGCTGTTTTTT
CASSRDREGTGELFF
>.|TRBJ2-1|TRBD2|TRBV13
TGTGCCAGCAGCCTTTACTCACTACTAGCGGGAGTAACTGATGAGCAGTTCTTC
CASSLYSLLAGVTDEQFF
>.|TRBJ1-1|.|TRBV29-1
TGCAGCGTTGAAGATTGGGCAGGTACGGCTTTCTTT
CSVEDWAGTAFF
>.|TRBJ2-6|.|TRBV6-5
TGTGCCAGCAGTTACGGTCTACTGGGGGCCAACGTCCTGACTTTC
CASSYGLLGANVLTF
>.|TRBJ1-3|.|TRBV5-6
TGTGCCAGCAGCTTGGGGCGGTTCTCTGGAAACACCATATATTTT
CASSLGRFSGNTIYF
>.|TRBJ2-1|TRBD1|TRBV7-2
TGTGCCAGCAGCTTAGGAGGACAGGGTGGTGAGCAGTTCTTC
CASSLGGQGGEQFF